This T cell receptor beta chain was recorded in a study of shared clonotypes between healthy human individuals. A word on this clone: Its antigen is unidentified.

This CDR3 is built from 14 residues. V lost 5 bases and J 8 bases, leaving 18 bases between the germline ends. CDR1 is PRHDT and CDR2 is FYEKMQ in the germline V gene (reference sequence). In the naive CD8 group, cells lacked CD45RO and were positively selected for CCR7, so terminally differentiated effector memory CD45RA+ cells were left out. Genomic DNA belonging to each subset was distributed in equal measure over several immunoSEQ plates. Some clones are missing from TCRdb's copy, which holds only in-frame ones; the method was immunoSEQ multiplex PCR. The repertoire consists of about 2.2 million clones, with just over 90% occurring once and the leading ten covering 1.7%. Points from the study as a whole: The generation probabilities recorded for non-shared clonotypes fell below those of clonotypes shared by all four donors. The naive CD4 repertoires of several donors were compared, and approximately 5.3% of clonotypes were shared. Relative to memory subsets, naive subsets generally showed larger estimated richness.

This TCR derives from a man aged 18-30 years in good health. Some clones in this sample may be carry-over from other donors' samples. The chain combines TRBV13 with TRBJ1-1, with D maybe TRBD1 (5 bases). Sequencing was carried out using naive CD8+ T cells from PBMCs. The CDR3 loop reads CASSVEGPGSEAFF. The CDR3 DNA reads as TGTGCCAGCAGCGTCGAGGGGCCGGGATCAGAAGCTTTCTTT.